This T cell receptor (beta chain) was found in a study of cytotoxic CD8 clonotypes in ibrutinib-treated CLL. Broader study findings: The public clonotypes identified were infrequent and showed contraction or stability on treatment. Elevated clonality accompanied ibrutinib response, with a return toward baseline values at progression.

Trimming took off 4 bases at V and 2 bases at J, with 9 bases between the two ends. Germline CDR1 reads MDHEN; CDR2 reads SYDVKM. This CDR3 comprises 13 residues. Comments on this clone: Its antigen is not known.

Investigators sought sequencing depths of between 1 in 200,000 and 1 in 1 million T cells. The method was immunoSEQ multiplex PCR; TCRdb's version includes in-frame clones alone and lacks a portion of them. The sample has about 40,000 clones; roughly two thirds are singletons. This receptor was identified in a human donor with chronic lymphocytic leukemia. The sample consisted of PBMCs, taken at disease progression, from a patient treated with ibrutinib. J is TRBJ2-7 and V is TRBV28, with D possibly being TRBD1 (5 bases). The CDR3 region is CASSYTTAYEQYF. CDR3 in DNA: TGTGCCAGCAGTTACACGACAGCCTACGAGCAGTACTTC.